The clone carrying this TCR beta chain was recorded a few times. Its target is unknown. The data belong to a study of post-analysis software for immune sequencing data. The study's findings and limits: Patients showed TRBV5-6, TRBV5-1 and TRBV20-1 among four to six TRBV segments more frequent than in controls.

TCR beta libraries were prepared from cDNA with unique molecular identifiers. Using its own MiXCR run on the PCR reads, TCRdb lists one record per CDR3 protein. The data show a few hundred thousand distinct CDR3 sequences, roughly 34% seen once. The germline V gene encodes CDR1 SGHDN and CDR2 FVKESK. The CDR3 totals 14 residues. The V end lost 0 bases, the J end lost 1 base, and 6 bases lay between the germline ends. The sequence came from a girl aged 2 to 17 with multiple sclerosis. The chain links TRBV14 to TRBJ2-5; D unclear. Source material: blood. DNA of the CDR3: TGTGCCAGCAGCCAAGATCTTGGCCAAGAGACCCAGTACTTC. Translation gives CASSQDLGQETQYF.